The clone carrying this T cell receptor (beta chain) was detected a few times. The sample belongs to a study of blood T cell repertoires in COVID-19. The wider study: COVID-19 samples, acute and convalescent, were from the United States, Italy and Spain. PBMCs, B-cell-depleted T cells, or T cells were the source of the cDNA or gDNA that made up the material.

Methods used by the authors: Amplification of reference gene primers provided the estimated nucleated cell counts. TCRdb's table, derived via immunoSEQ multiplex PCR, lists solely in-frame clones and lacks some. The V and J calls and the clone size are those of that table, but D and trimming were determined from the DNA. The sample carries fewer than 250,000 clones, approximately 86% recorded once. Between the trimmed V and J ends, which lost 1 base and 5 bases, there was a span of 9 bases. The CDR3 runs 13 residues. From germline, CDR1 is LNHDA and CDR2 SQIVND (reference sequence). This chain uses TRBV19 with TRBJ2-7, with D perhaps matching TRBD2 (6 bases). The sequence derives from a man in his forties or fifties with acute or convalescent COVID-19. The sequenced sample consisted of peripheral blood. DNA of the CDR3: TGTGCCAGTAGTATAGGAAGCGGGCACGAGCAGTACTTC. Translating gives CASSIGSGHEQYF.